This TCR beta chain was sequenced during a study of human T cells and chemical hapten exposure. This clonotype was seen many times. The V end was cut by 6 bases, the J end by 2 bases, with 12 bases between. The CDR3 loop spans 14 amino acids. Germline V gives CDR1 MDHEN, CDR2 SYDVKM. TCRdb itself ran the RACE reads through MiXCR, one entry per CDR3 protein. The sample lists about 350,000 distinct CDR3 sequences; 4.5% to 5.5% were seen once. Time point reported: pre-sensitization, week 0. Treatment indicated: therapeutic diphenylcyclopropenone sensitization with weekly scalp DPC. This specimen consisted of whole blood, obtained in connection with sensitization to the hapten diphenylcyclopropenone (DPC). This receptor was identified in a woman aged 18-29 years with alopecia areata. Some clones in this sample may be carry-over from other donors' samples. The chain joins TRBV28 to TRBJ2-3, with D unresolved. The CDR3 protein is CASRPPGDTDTQYF. CDR3 DNA: TGTGCCAGCAGGCCCCCGGGCGACACAGATACGCAGTATTTT.